Shown below are 3 T cell receptor beta chains from a single sample sequenced in a study of blood T cell repertoires in COVID-19. TCRdb keeps only in-frame clones here, not all; method: immunoSEQ multiplex PCR. This table has 85,000 to 100,000 clones, roughly nine tenths appearing once. The sample taken for sequencing was peripheral blood. The receptor set was obtained from a man in his fifties or sixties with acute or convalescent COVID-19.

This chain uses TRBV7-2 with TRBJ1-1; TRBD1 agrees at 9 bases. This CDR3 is 15 amino acids long. V lost 0 bases and J lost 8; bases outside the gene matches: 7. Germline V gene sequence: CDR1 SGHTA, CDR2 FQGNSA. CDR3: CASSLAGTGLIEAFF. CDR3 DNA sequence: TGTGCCAGCAGCTTAGCTGGGACAGGGCTAATCGAAGCTTTCTTT.

This chain joins TRBV9 and TRBJ2-7, with TRBD1 matching over 7 bases. Germline lookup yields CDR1 SGDLS and CDR2 YYNGEE. The trim removed 4 bases at V and 4 bases at J, leaving 14 bases unmatched. CDR3 size: 16 residues. CDR3 bases: TGTGCCAGCAGCCCCGACCCCGGGACAGTGGAGTACGAGCAGTACTTC. This sequence encodes CASSPDPGTVEYEQYF.

This clone has a handful of counts. The CDR3 here is CASSLTRYYSNQPQHF. The CDR3 DNA reads TGTGCCAGCAGTTTAACTAGGTACTATAGCAATCAGCCCCAGCATTTT. The chain links TRBV28 to TRBJ1-5; D ambiguous. V was cut by 2 bases and J by 0 bases, with 11 bases left in between. CDR1 MDHEN and CDR2 SYDVKM come from the germline V gene. The CDR3 runs to 16 residues.